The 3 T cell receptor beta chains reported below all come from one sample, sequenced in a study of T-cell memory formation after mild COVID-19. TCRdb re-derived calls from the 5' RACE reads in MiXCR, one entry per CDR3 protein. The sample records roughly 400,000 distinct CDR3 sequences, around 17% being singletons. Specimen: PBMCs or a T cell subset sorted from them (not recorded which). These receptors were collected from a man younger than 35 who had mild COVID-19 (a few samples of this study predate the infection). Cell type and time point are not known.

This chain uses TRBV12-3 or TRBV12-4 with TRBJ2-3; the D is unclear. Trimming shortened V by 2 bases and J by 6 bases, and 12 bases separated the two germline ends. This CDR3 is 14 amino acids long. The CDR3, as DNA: TGTGCCAGCAGTTTACGGCCCCCTGGGGATACGCAGTATTTT. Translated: CASSLRPPGDTQYF.

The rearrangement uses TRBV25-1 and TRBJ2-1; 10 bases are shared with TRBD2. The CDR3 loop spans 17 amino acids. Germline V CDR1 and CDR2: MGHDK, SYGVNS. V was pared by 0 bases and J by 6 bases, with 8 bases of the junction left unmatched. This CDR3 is CASSEYNGASGGNEQFF. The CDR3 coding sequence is TGTGCCAGCAGTGAATATAACGGCGCTAGCGGGGGCAATGAGCAGTTCTTC.

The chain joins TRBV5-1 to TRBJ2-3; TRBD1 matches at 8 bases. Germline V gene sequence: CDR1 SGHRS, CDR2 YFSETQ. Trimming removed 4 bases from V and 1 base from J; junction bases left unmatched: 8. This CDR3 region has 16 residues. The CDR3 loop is CASSTGQGPRTDTQYF. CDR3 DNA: TGCGCCAGCAGCACTGGACAGGGCCCTCGCACAGATACGCAGTATTTT.